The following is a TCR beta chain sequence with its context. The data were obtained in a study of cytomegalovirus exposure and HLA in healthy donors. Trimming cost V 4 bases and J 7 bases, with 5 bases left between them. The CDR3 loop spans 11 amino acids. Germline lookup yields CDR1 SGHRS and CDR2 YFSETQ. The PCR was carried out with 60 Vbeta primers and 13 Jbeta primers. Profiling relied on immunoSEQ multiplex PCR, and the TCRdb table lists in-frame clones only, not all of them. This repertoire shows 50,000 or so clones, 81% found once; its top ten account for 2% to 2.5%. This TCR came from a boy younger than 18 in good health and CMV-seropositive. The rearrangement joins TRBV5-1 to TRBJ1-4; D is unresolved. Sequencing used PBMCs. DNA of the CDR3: TGCGCCAGCAGCCGGGGTGAAAAACTGTTTTTT. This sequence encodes CASSRGEKLFF.